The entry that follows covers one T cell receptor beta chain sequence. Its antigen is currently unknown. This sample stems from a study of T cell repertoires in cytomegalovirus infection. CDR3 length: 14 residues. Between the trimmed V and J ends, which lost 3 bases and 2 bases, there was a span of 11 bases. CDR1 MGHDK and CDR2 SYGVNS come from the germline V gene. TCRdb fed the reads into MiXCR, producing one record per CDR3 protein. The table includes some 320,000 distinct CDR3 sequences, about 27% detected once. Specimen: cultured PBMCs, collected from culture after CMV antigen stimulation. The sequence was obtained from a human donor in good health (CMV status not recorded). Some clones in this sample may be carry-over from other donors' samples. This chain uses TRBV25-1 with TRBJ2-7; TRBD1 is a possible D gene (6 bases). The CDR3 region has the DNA TGTGCCAGCAGTGAGAGGGACACCACCTACGAGCAGTACTTC. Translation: CASSERDTTYEQYF.